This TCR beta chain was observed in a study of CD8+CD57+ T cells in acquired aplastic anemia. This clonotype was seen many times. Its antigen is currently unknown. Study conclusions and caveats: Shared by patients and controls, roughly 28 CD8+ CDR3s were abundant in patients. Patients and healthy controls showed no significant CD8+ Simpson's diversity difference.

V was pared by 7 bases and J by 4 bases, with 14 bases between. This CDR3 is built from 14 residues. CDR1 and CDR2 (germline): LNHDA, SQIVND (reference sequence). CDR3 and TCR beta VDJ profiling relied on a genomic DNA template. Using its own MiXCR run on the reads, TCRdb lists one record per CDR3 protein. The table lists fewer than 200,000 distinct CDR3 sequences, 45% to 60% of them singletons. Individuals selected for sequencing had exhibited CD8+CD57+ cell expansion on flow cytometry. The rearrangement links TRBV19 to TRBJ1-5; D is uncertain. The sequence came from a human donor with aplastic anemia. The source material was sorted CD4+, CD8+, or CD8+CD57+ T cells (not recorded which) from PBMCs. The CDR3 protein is CASNGGRPNQPQHF. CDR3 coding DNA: TGTGCCAGTAATGGAGGCAGACCTAATCAGCCCCAGCATTTT.